These T cell receptor beta chains were read from a single sample in a study of a mutant IDH1 vaccine in newly diagnosed glioma. Their antigens are not known. Sequencing used immunoSEQ multiplex PCR; TCRdb keeps in-frame clones, though not all of them. The repertoire has fewer than 65,000 clones, under 90% of them found once; the top ten carry roughly 5.7%. Here the sequenced sample was PBMCs, taken from a glioma patient whose treatment included an IDH1 peptide vaccine. These receptors came from a man aged 50-60 years with glioma. The CDR3 runs from the conserved cysteine through the conserved F or W. The order of the fields is V gene, D gene, clone size, J gene, CDR3 DNA, CDR3 protein. A D gene is named only where the DNA matches it firmly. The size entry is marked missing in some rows and otherwise reads once, few, many or a size class.

v_gene: TRBV6-6
d_gene: -
abundance: -
j_gene: TRBJ1-6
CDR3nt: TGTGCCAGCACCCTAGGGGGGGAATGGTCACCCCTCCACTTT
CDR3aa: CASTLGGEWSPLHF

v_gene: TRBV2
d_gene: TRBD1
abundance: few
j_gene: TRBJ1-1
CDR3nt: TGTGCCAGCAGGAAGGACAGGGCAGAAGCTTTCTTT
CDR3aa: CASRKDRAEAFF

v_gene: TRBV4-1
d_gene: TRBD1
abundance: -
j_gene: TRBJ1-5
CDR3nt: TGCGCCAGCAGCCCCAATACAGGGGGCGGTCAGCCCCAGCATTTT
CDR3aa: CASSPNTGGGQPQHF

v_gene: TRBV7-9
d_gene: TRBD2
abundance: -
j_gene: TRBJ2-1
CDR3nt: TGTGCCAGCAGCTTATCCGGGGGGGCGTCTGAGCAGTTCTTC
CDR3aa: CASSLSGGASEQFF

v_gene: TRBV5-6
d_gene: TRBD1
abundance: -
j_gene: TRBJ1-5
CDR3nt: TGTGCCAGCAGCCGTGCGACAGGGGCCGCTAAGGGCAATCAGCCCCAGCATTTT
CDR3aa: CASSRATGAAKGNQPQHF

v_gene: TRBV27
d_gene: -
abundance: -
j_gene: TRBJ1-2
CDR3nt: TGTGCCAGCAGTCCAAACGGACAGAATCCTAACTATGGCTACACCTTC
CDR3aa: CASSPNGQNPNYGYTF

v_gene: TRBV27
d_gene: TRBD1
abundance: -
j_gene: TRBJ1-5
CDR3nt: TGTGCCAGCTGGGACAGGGGGCATCAGCCCCAGCATTTT
CDR3aa: CASWDRGHQPQHF

v_gene: TRBV6-5
d_gene: -
abundance: once
j_gene: TRBJ1-4
CDR3nt: TGTGCCAGCAGTTACGGGACGGGTAATGAAAAACTGTTTTTT
CDR3aa: CASSYGTGNEKLFF

v_gene: TRBV7-3
d_gene: -
abundance: -
j_gene: TRBJ2-1
CDR3nt: TGTGCCAGCAGCTTTTCCGGGGGGGCAGGGGGTTCCTACAATGAGCAGTTCTTC
CDR3aa: CASSFSGGAGGSYNEQFF

v_gene: TRBV6-6
d_gene: TRBD1
abundance: -
j_gene: TRBJ2-2
CDR3nt: TGTGCCAGCAGGCGCACCGGGACAGCGAACACCGGGGAGCTGTTTTTT
CDR3aa: CASRRTGTANTGELFF

v_gene: TRBV7-8
d_gene: -
abundance: -
j_gene: TRBJ2-5
CDR3nt: TGTGCCAGCAGCTTACCGCCCGCCGGTCAAGAGACCCAGTACTTC
CDR3aa: CASSLPPAGQETQYF

v_gene: TRBV27
d_gene: -
abundance: -
j_gene: TRBJ2-5
CDR3nt: TGTGCCAGCAGTGTGGGGGGGGCGGAGACCCAGTACTTC
CDR3aa: CASSVGGAETQYF

v_gene: TRBV4-1
d_gene: TRBD1
abundance: few
j_gene: TRBJ1-1
CDR3nt: TGCGCCAGCAGCCAACCGGGGGGGACAGGGGTCACTGAAGCTTTCTTT
CDR3aa: CASSQPGGTGVTEAFF

v_gene: TRBV5-6
d_gene: -
abundance: -
j_gene: TRBJ2-3
CDR3nt: TGTGCCAGCAGCTTGATCCGGGGTGAAACAGATACGCAGTATTTT
CDR3aa: CASSLIRGETDTQYF

v_gene: TRBV6-1
d_gene: -
abundance: -
j_gene: TRBJ1-1
CDR3nt: TGTGCCAGCAGTCAAGTGGGCGACCCTGGGAACACTGAAGCTTTCTTT
CDR3aa: CASSQVGDPGNTEAFF

v_gene: TRBV21-1
d_gene: -
abundance: -
j_gene: TRBJ1-1
CDR3nt: TGTGCCAGCGACCGGTTTCGGATGAACACTGAAGCTTTCTTT
CDR3aa: CASDRFRMNTEAFF

v_gene: TRBV4-2
d_gene: -
abundance: -
j_gene: TRBJ1-3
CDR3nt: TGTGCCAGCAGCCAAGTAGGCGGCAGAAGCTCTGGAAACACCATATATTTT
CDR3aa: CASSQVGGRSSGNTIYF

v_gene: TRBV10-3
d_gene: TRBD1
abundance: medium-sized
j_gene: TRBJ2-7
CDR3nt: TGTGCCATCAGTGAGTCTATGGGACAGGGGCTTGGGGAGCAGTACTTC
CDR3aa: CAISESMGQGLGEQYF

v_gene: TRBV4-1
d_gene: -
abundance: once
j_gene: TRBJ1-1
CDR3nt: TGCGCCAGCAGCCAAGACTTGGACGAGGGCTGGGACACTGAAGCTTTCTTT
CDR3aa: CASSQDLDEGWDTEAFF

v_gene: TRBV5-6
d_gene: TRBD1
abundance: -
j_gene: TRBJ1-5
CDR3nt: TGTGCCAGCAGCTCCGGGACAGGGGACGATCAGCCCCAGCATTTT
CDR3aa: CASSSGTGDDQPQHF

v_gene: TRBV11-2
d_gene: -
abundance: -
j_gene: TRBJ1-1
CDR3nt: TGTGCCAGCAGCTTAGGTTCTGTGAACACTGAAGCTTTCTTT
CDR3aa: CASSLGSVNTEAFF

v_gene: TRBV7-9
d_gene: -
abundance: once
j_gene: TRBJ1-2
CDR3nt: TGTGCCAGCAGCCCTGGGACCTGGTATGGCTACACCTTC
CDR3aa: CASSPGTWYGYTF

v_gene: TRBV2
d_gene: TRBD1
abundance: -
j_gene: TRBJ2-1
CDR3nt: TGTGCCAGCACTCAGGGGGCTACTCGGGGTGAGCAGTTCTTC
CDR3aa: CASTQGATRGEQFF

v_gene: TRBV5-4
d_gene: -
abundance: -
j_gene: TRBJ2-5
CDR3nt: TGTGCCAGCAGCCCCCCCAGGGGGGGGAGAGAGACCCAGTACTTC
CDR3aa: CASSPPRGGRETQYF

v_gene: TRBV5-8
d_gene: TRBD1
abundance: -
j_gene: TRBJ2-6
CDR3nt: TGTGCCAGCAGCGACCCCACAGGGGGCGCTGGGGCCAACGTCCTGACTTTC
CDR3aa: CASSDPTGGAGANVLTF